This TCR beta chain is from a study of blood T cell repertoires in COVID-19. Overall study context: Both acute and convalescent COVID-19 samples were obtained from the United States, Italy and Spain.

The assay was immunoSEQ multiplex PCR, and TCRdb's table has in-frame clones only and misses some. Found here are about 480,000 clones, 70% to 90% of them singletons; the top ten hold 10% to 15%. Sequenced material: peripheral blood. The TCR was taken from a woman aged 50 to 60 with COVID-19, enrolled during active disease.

DNA of the CDR3: TGCAGCGTTACCACAGGGAATCTGTATTACAATGAGCAGTTCTTC. Translated, it gives CSVTTGNLYYNEQFF. This chain links TRBV29-1 with TRBJ2-1, with D tentatively TRBD1 (6 bases). The CDR3 consists of 15 residues. Germline CDR1 is SQVTM and CDR2 is ANQGSEA. Trimming cost V 5 bases and J 4 bases, with 18 bases left between them.